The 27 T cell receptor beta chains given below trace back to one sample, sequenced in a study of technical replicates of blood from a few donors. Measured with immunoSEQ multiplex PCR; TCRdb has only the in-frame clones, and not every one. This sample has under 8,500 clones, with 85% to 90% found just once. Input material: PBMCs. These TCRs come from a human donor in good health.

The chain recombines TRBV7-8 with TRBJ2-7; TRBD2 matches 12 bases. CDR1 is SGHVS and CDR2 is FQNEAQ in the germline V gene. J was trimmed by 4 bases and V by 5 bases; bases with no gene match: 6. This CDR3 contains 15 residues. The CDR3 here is CASSRTSGKTYEQYF. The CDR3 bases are TGTGCCAGCAGCCGGACTAGCGGGAAAACATACGAGCAGTACTTC.

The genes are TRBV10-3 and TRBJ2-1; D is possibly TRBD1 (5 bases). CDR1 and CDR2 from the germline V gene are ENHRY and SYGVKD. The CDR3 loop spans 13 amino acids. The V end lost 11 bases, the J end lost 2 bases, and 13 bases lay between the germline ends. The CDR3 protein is CAFGRGAYNEQFF. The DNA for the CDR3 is TGTGCCTTTGGAAGGGGTGCCTACAATGAGCAGTTCTTC.

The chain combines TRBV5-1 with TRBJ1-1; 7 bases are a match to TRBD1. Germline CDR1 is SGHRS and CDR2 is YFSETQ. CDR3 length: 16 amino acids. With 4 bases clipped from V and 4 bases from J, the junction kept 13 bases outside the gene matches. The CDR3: CASSRPLTGTLTEAFF. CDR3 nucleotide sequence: TGCGCCAGCAGCCGGCCACTGACAGGGACTCTCACTGAAGCTTTCTTT.

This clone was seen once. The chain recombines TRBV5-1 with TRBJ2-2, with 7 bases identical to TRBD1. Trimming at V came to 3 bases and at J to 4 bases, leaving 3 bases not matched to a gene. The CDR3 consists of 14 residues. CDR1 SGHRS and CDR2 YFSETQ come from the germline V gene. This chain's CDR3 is CASSSGQLTGELFF. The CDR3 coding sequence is TGCGCCAGCAGCTCGGGACAGCTCACCGGGGAGCTGTTTTTT.

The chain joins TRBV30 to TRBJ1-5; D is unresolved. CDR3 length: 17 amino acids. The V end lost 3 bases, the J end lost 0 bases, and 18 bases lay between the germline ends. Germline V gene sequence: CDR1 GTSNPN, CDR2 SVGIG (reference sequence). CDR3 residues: CAWSPPSVAISNQPQHF. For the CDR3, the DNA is TGTGCCTGGAGCCCTCCGTCTGTAGCTATTAGCAATCAGCCCCAGCATTTT.

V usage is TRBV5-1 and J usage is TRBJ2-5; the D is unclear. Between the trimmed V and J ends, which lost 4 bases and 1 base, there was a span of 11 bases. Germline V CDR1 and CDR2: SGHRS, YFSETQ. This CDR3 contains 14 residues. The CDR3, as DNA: TGCGCCAGCAGCCCCAGGATTTTCCAAGAGACCCAGTACTTC. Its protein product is CASSPRIFQETQYF.

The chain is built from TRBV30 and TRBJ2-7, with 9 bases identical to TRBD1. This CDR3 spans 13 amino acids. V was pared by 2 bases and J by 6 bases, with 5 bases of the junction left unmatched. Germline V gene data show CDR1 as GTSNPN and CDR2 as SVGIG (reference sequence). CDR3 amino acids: CAWSYRGLGEQYF. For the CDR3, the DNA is TGTGCCTGGAGTTACAGGGGGCTAGGCGAGCAGTACTTC.

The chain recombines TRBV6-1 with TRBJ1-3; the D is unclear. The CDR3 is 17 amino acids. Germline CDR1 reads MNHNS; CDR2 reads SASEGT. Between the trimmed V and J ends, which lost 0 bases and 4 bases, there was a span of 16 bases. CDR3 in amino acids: CASSEARVGSGGNTIYF. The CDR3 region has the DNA TGTGCCAGCAGTGAAGCGCGGGTCGGCAGCGGAGGAAACACCATATATTTT.

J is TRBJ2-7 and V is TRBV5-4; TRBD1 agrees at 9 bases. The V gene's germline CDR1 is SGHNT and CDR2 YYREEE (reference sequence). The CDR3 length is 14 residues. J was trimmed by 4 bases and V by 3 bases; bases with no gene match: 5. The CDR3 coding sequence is TGTGCCAGCAGCTCTACAGGGGGCATTTACGAGCAGTACTTC. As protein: CASSSTGGIYEQYF.

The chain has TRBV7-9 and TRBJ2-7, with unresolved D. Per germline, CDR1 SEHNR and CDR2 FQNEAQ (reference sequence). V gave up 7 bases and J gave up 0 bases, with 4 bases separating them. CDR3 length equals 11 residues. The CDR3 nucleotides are TGTGCCAGCACCGGCTCCTACGAGCAGTACTTC. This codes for CASTGSYEQYF.

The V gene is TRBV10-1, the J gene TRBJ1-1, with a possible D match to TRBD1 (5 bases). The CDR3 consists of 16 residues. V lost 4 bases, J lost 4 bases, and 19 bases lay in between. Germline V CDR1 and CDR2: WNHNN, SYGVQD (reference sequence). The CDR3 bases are TGCGCCAGCAGTGTGGGTGACAGCCCTAGGGGCACTGAAGCTTTCTTT. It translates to CASSVGDSPRGTEAFF.

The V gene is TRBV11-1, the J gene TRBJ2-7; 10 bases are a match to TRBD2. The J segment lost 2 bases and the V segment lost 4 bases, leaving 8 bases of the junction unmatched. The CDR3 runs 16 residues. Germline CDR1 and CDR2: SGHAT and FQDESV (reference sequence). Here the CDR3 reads CASSSPSGRVTYEQYF. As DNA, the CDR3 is TGTGCCAGCAGCTCCCCTAGCGGGAGAGTCACCTACGAGCAGTACTTC.

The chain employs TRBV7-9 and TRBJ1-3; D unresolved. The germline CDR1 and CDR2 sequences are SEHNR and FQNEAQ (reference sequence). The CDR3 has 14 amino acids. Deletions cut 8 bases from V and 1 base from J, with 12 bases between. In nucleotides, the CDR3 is TGTGCCAGCCTACACCCGACATCTGGAAACACCATATATTTT. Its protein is CASLHPTSGNTIYF.

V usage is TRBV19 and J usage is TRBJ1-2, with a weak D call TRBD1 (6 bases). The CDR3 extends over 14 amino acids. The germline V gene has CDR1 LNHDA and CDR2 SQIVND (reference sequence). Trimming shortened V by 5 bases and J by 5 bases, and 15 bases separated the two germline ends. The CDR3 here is CASSWTASAYGYTF. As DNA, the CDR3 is TGTGCCAGTAGTTGGACAGCTTCTGCGTATGGCTACACCTTC.

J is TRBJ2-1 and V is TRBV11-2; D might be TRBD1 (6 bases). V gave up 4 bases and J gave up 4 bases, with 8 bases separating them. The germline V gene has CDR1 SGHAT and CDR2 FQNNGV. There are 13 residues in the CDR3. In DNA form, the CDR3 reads TGTGCCAGCAGCTCGCAGGGGTACAATGAGCAGTTCTTC. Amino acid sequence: CASSSQGYNEQFF.

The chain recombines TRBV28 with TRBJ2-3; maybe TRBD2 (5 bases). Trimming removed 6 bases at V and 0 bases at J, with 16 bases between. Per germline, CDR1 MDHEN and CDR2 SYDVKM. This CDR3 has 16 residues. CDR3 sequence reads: CASSPVRRVSTDTQYF. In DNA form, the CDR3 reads TGTGCCAGCAGCCCTGTGAGGCGGGTTAGCACAGATACGCAGTATTTT.

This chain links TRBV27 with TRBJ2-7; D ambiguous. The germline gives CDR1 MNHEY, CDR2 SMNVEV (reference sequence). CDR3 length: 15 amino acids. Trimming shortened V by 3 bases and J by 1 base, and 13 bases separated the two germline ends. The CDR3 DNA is TGTGCCAGCAGTTTCGTGACACCGAGATCCTACGAGCAGTACTTC. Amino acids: CASSFVTPRSYEQYF.

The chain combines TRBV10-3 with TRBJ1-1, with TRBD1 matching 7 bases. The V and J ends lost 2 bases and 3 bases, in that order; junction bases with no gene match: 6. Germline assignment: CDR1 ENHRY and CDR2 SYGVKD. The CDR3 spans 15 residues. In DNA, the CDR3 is TGTGCCATCAGTGAGGGAGGGGGCGGACACACTGAAGCTTTCTTT. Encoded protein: CAISEGGGGHTEAFF.

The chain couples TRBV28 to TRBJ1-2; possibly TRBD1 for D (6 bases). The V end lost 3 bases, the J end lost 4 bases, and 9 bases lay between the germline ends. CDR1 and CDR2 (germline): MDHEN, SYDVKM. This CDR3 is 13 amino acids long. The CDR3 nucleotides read TGTGCCAGCAGTTTCGGACAGAGCTATGGCTACACCTTC. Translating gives CASSFGQSYGYTF.

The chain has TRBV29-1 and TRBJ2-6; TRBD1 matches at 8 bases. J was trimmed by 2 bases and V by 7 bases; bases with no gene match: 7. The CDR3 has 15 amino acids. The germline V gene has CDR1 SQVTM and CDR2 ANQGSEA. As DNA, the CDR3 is TGCAGCGCCGTACAGGGGGTTACTGGGGCCAACGTCCTGACTTTC. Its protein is CSAVQGVTGANVLTF.

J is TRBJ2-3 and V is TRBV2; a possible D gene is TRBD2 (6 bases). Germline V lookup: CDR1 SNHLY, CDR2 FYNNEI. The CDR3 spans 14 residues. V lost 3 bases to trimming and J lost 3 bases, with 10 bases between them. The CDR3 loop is CASSDGAGTDTQYF. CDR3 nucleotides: TGTGCCAGCAGTGACGGTGCGGGGACAGATACGCAGTATTTT.

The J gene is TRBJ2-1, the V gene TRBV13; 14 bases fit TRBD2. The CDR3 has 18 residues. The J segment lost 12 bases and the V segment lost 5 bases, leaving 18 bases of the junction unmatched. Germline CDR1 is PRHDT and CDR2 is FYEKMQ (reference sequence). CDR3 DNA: TGTGCCAGCAGCCTAGCTCTGTTAGGGACTAGCGGGAGAGAAGGGCAGTTCTTC. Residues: CASSLALLGTSGREGQFF.

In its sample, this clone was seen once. The CDR3 nucleotides read TGTGCCAGCAGTGAAAAGGGGGACCGGCCCCAGCATTTT. Encoded protein: CASSEKGDRPQHF. The chain couples TRBV6-1 to TRBJ1-5; tentatively, D is TRBD1 (6 bases). CDR1 is MNHNS, CDR2 SASEGT, per germline. The CDR3 loop spans 13 amino acids. V lost 2 bases and J 9 bases, leaving 11 bases between the germline ends.

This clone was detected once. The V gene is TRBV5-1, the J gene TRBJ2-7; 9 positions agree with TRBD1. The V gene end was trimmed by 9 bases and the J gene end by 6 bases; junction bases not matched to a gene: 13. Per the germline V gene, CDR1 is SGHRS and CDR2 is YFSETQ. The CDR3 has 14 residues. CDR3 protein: CATPSGDRVGEQYF. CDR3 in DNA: TGCGCCACACCGTCCGGGGACAGGGTCGGCGAGCAGTACTTC.

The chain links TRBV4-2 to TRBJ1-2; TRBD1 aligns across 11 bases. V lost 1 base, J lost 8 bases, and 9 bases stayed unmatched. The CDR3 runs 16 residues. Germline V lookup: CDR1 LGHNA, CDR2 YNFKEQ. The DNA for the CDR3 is TGTGCCAGCAGCCAAGTACCGGATGGACAGGGGGCCGGCTACACCTTC. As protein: CASSQVPDGQGAGYTF.

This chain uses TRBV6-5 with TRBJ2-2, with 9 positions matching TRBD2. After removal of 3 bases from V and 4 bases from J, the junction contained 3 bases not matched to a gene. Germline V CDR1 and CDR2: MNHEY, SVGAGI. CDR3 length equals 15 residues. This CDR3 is CASSYLAGATGELFF. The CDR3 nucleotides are TGTGCCAGCAGTTATTTAGCGGGAGCCACCGGGGAGCTGTTTTTT.

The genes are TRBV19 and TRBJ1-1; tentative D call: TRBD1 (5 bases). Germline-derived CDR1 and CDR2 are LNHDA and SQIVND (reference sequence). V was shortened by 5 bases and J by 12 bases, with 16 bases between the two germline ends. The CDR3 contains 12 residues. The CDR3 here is CASSWEGEATFF. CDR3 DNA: TGTGCCAGTAGTTGGGAAGGGGAGGCAACTTTCTTT.